This T cell receptor beta chain was captured in a study of T cells in Graves' hyperthyroidism and ophthalmopathy. Lactation, pregnancy, other autoimmune disease or uncontrolled infection led to exclusion of patients. Regions amplified from RNA transcripts were the TCR beta CDR3 regions. An initial round of RT-PCR targeting the TCR CDR3 relied on the HTBI primer set. Each CDR3 protein gets one entry after TCRdb re-called the multiplex PCR reads with MiXCR. Among approximately 610,000 distinct CDR3 sequences listed, 15% to 20% were seen once. The germline V gene encodes CDR1 SEHNR and CDR2 FQNEAQ (reference sequence). The CDR3 contains 16 residues. V gave up 1 base and J gave up 4 bases; unmatched junction bases: 7.

The sample comprised blood. The receptor was derived from a woman aged 18-30 years with Graves' hyperthyroidism. The rearrangement links TRBV7-9 to TRBJ2-5; 9 bases line up with TRBD2. For the CDR3, the DNA is TGTGCCAGCAGCTTAGATGCGGGAGGGCCGGGAGAGACCCAGTACTTC. The encoded protein is CASSLDAGGPGETQYF.